The present T cell receptor (beta chain) was sequenced within a study of graft-versus-host responses after intestinal transplantation. Germline lookup yields CDR1 SNHLY and CDR2 FYNNEI. The CDR3 consists of 16 residues. V lost 6 bases to trimming and J lost 1 base; unmatched junction nucleotides: 6. Researchers placed around 200,000 CFSE-labeled responder cells in culture with around 200,000 irradiated, violet-dye-labeled stimulator cells. The protocol was immunoSEQ multiplex PCR, while the TCRdb copy is restricted to in-frame clones and leaves out a portion. The table lists 5,500 to 6,500 clones, 33% of them singletons.

The sample here was alloreactive CD8+ T cells from a mixed lymphocyte reaction culture, taken before intestinal transplant. The subset here: CFSE-low proliferating T cells sorted from roughly 6-day pre-transplant mixed lymphocyte reaction (GvH or HvG direction). The rearrangement links TRBV2 to TRBJ1-6; 7 bases are shared with TRBD1. This TCR came from a human patient who received an intestinal transplant. The CDR3 DNA reads as TGTGCCAGCAGACAGGGGCCGGGGTCCTATAATTCACCCCTCCACTTT. Its protein is CASRQGPGSYNSPLHF.